These 13 T cell receptor beta chains came from one sample sequenced in a study of blood T cell repertoires in COVID-19. Only in-frame clones appear in the TCRdb table, and some are missing; sequencing was by immunoSEQ multiplex PCR. Among about 180,000 clones, roughly 84% were seen once, and the ten largest hold about 1.5%. The sequenced sample was peripheral blood. The receptor set was obtained from a human donor in a cohort sampled during active COVID-19.

This chain joins TRBV3-1 (or the pseudogene TRBV3-2) and TRBJ2-2; no clear D. V was shortened by 0 bases and J by 2 bases, with 7 bases between the two germline ends. Looked up from germline, CDR1 is LGHDT and CDR2 is YNNKEL (reference sequence). The CDR3 length is 15 residues. DNA of the CDR3: TGTGCCAGCAGCCAAGAGCAGGCAAACACCGGGGAGCTGTTTTTT. Encoded protein: CASSQEQANTGELFF.

This rearrangement joins TRBV4-3 to TRBJ2-6, with unresolved D. Germline assignment: CDR1 LGHNA and CDR2 YSLEER. This CDR3 region has 17 residues. Trimming removed 0 bases at V and 0 bases at J, with 9 bases between. Written as DNA, the CDR3 is TGCGCCAGCAGCCAAGACAGGTCGGCCTCTGGGGCCAACGTCCTGACTTTC. It encodes CASSQDRSASGANVLTF.

This chain links TRBV27 with TRBJ1-5; 7 nucleotides match TRBD1. There are 16 residues in the CDR3. V lost 6 bases, J lost 1 base, and 9 bases stayed unmatched. Germline CDR1 and CDR2: MNHEY and SMNVEV (reference sequence). The CDR3 spells CASRKETGVSNQPQHF. In nucleotides, the CDR3 is TGTGCCAGCAGGAAAGAAACAGGGGTGAGCAATCAGCCCCAGCATTTT.

Comments on this clone: The sample holds other DNA sequences that translate to the same CDR3. The chain joins TRBV5-1 to TRBJ2-2, with D tentatively TRBD1 (5 bases). The germline CDR1 and CDR2 sequences are SGHRS and YFSETQ. This CDR3 comprises 15 residues. The V and J ends lost 0 bases and 1 base respectively, with 7 bases between them. The CDR3 protein is CASSLGQGNTGELFF. For the CDR3, the DNA is TGCGCCAGCAGCTTGGGGCAGGGGAACACCGGGGAGCTGTTTTTT.

Turning to this clone: The junction departs from germline at one end; a sequencing error may be responsible. The rearrangement links TRBV13 to TRBJ1-1; 11 bases agree with TRBD1. The CDR3 is 17 amino acids. The germline CDR1 and CDR2 sequences are PRHDT and FYEKMQ (reference sequence). CDR3 DNA sequence: TGTGCCAGCAGCCTAGGCCGGACAGGGGGCGGGAACACTGAAGCTTTCTTT. Protein product: CASSLGRTGGGNTEAFF. Complete variable domain (other parts from reference TRBV13 and TRBJ1-1): AAGVIQSPRHLIKEKRETATLKCYPIPRHDTVYWYQQGPGQDPQFLISFYEKMQSDKGSIPDRFSAQQFSDYHSELNMSSLELGDSALYFCASSLGRTGGGNTEAFFGQGTRLTVV.

The chain couples TRBV5-5 to TRBJ1-1; D is unclear. The CDR3 covers 15 residues. Germline assignment: CDR1 SGHKS and CDR2 YYEKEE (reference sequence). The V gene lost 2 bases and the J gene lost 1 base, with 12 bases spanning the gap. CDR3: CASSFSQPGNTEAFF. The CDR3 bases are TGTGCCAGCAGCTTCTCACAACCAGGGAACACTGAAGCTTTCTTT.

The chain uses TRBV9 and TRBJ2-7, with a weak D call TRBD2 (6 bases). The germline V gene encodes CDR1 SGDLS and CDR2 YYNGEE. This CDR3 is built from 15 residues. Trimming left V 0 bases short and J 3 bases short, with 13 bases between. The CDR3 DNA follows: TGTGCCAGCAGCGTAGTCCCGGGAGAGCTCTACGAGCAGTACTTC. This gives the protein CASSVVPGELYEQYF.

The chain uses TRBV29-1 and TRBJ1-1; unclear D gene. The CDR3 runs to 13 residues. The V gene's germline CDR1 is SQVTM and CDR2 ANQGSEA. Trimming stripped 0 bases from V and 0 bases from J, with 5 bases between. The CDR3 DNA follows: TGCAGCGTTGAAGAGGGCTTGAACACTGAAGCTTTCTTT. Translated, it gives CSVEEGLNTEAFF.

The rearrangement uses TRBV7-3 and TRBJ2-3; tentative D call: TRBD2 (6 bases). Trimming left V 1 base short and J 2 bases short, with 10 bases between. Germline loops: CDR1 SGHTA, CDR2 FQGTGA. The CDR3 is 15 amino acids. The CDR3 bases are TGTGCCAGCAGCTTAAAGGCGGGGATCACAGATACGCAGTATTTT. This gives the protein CASSLKAGITDTQYF.

The chain carries TRBV9 and TRBJ2-7; 9 positions agree with TRBD1. Trimming took 0 bases from V and 6 from J; bases not matched to a gene: 4. The CDR3 length is 14 residues. Germline assignment: CDR1 SGDLS and CDR2 YYNGEE. The chain's CDR3 is CASSVAGTGREQYF. The CDR3 bases are TGTGCCAGCAGCGTAGCAGGGACAGGGCGCGAGCAGTACTTC. The entire variable domain, with the rest obtained from reference TRBV9 and TRBJ2-7, is as follows: DSGVTQTPKHLITATGQRVTLRCSPRSGDLSVYWYQQSLDQGLQFLIQYYNGEERAKGNILERFSAQQFPDLHSELNLSSLELGDSALYFCASSVAGTGREQYFGPGTRLTVT.

This chain's CDR3 is CASSISLQGFYEQYF. The CDR3 DNA sequence: TGTGCCAGTAGTATATCTCTACAGGGTTTCTACGAGCAGTACTTC. The V and J genes are TRBV19 and TRBJ2-7; the D gene is possibly TRBD1 (6 bases). The CDR3 loop spans 15 amino acids. Per germline, CDR1 LNHDA and CDR2 SQIVND (reference sequence). The V end was cut by 2 bases, the J end by 3 bases, with 14 bases between.

The J gene is TRBJ1-5, the V gene TRBV5-6; 7 positions match TRBD1. With V trimmed by 0 bases and J by 9 bases, 6 bases remained unmatched. The CDR3 runs to 14 residues. Germline CDR1 reads SGHDT; CDR2 reads YYEEEE. The CDR3 is CASSLAHRGGPQHF. In DNA, the CDR3 is TGTGCCAGCAGCTTGGCCCACAGGGGAGGGCCCCAGCATTTT.

The chain carries TRBV5-1 and TRBJ2-7; 9 bases line up with TRBD1. Looked up from germline, CDR1 is SGHRS and CDR2 is YFSETQ. V trimming: 3 bases; J trimming: 5 bases; junction bases outside the gene matches: 9. This CDR3 region has 15 residues. CDR3 sequence: CASSSRTGDYHEQYF. In DNA form, the CDR3 reads TGCGCCAGCAGCTCCCGGACAGGGGATTACCACGAGCAGTACTTC.